This passage covers 22 T cell receptor beta chains from one sample sequenced in a study of cytomegalovirus exposure and HLA in healthy donors (dated 2017 in TCRdb). Preparation of the library involved the immunoSEQ multiplex PCR assay. For the multiplex PCR, a mixture combining 60 forward primers for TCR Vbeta segments and 13 reverse primers for TCR Jbeta segments was used. TCRdb provides this immuneACCESS table in a form limited to in-frame rearrangements. Some clones are lacking; in checked studies, under half of them reflect an unresolved V gene, and why the rest are absent is not known. In all, the sample holds 60,000 or so clones, and about 76% of those were seen once. Of the sample, 2% to 3% is held by the ten largest clones. Sequenced input: PBMCs. The source is a female donor in good health and CMV-seronegative.

V gene TRBV4-2 combines with J gene TRBJ2-7; possible D gene TRBD1, 5 bases. V was cut by 1 base and J by 4 bases, with 11 bases left in between. Germline values: CDR1 LGHNA, CDR2 YNFKEQ. This CDR3 region has 14 residues. This CDR3 reads CASSQAFSGYEQYF. CDR3 sequence (DNA): TGTGCCAGCAGCCAAGCGTTCTCAGGGTACGAGCAGTACTTC.

The V and J genes are TRBV5-1 and TRBJ2-7; perhaps TRBD2 as D (6 bases). Germline assignment: CDR1 SGHRS and CDR2 YFSETQ. This CDR3 region has 15 residues. The V end lost 2 bases, the J end lost 3 bases, and 15 bases lay between the germline ends. The CDR3 nucleotides read TGCGCCAGCAGCTTCGGGGGTCAGAGGAACTACGAGCAGTACTTC. It codes for CASSFGGQRNYEQYF.

The chain uses TRBV6-5 and TRBJ1-1, with 7 bases identical to TRBD1. Per germline, CDR1 MNHEY and CDR2 SVGAGI. V was pared by 0 bases and J by 10 bases, with 14 bases of the junction left unmatched. This CDR3 region has 16 residues. The CDR3 DNA reads TGTGCCAGCAGTTACTCTACTACGGGACAGTTTTTTTCAGCTTTCTTT. It specifies CASSYSTTGQFFSAFF.

The chain links TRBV30 to TRBJ2-3, with 8 bases lining up with TRBD2. The CDR3 is 16 amino acids. The V gene's germline CDR1 is GTSNPN and CDR2 SVGIG (reference sequence). The junction had 6 bases not matched to a gene; V was cut back by 1 base and J by 0 bases. The CDR3 here is CAWSAAGGSSTDTQYF. Written as DNA, the CDR3 is TGTGCCTGGAGTGCGGCGGGGGGCTCTAGCACAGATACGCAGTATTTT.

The chain has TRBV7-2 and TRBJ1-1; D gene ambiguous. CDR3 length: 13 residues. Germline CDR1 is SGHTA and CDR2 is FQGNSA. V was cut by 6 bases and J by 5 bases, with 13 bases left in between. CDR3 in DNA: TGTGCCAGCAGAAACCCGGTAAAGACTGAAGCTTTCTTT. This encodes CASRNPVKTEAFF.

The J gene is TRBJ2-2, the V gene TRBV4-3; TRBD1 matches at 10 bases. Germline V CDR1 and CDR2: LGHNA, YSLEER. V lost 4 bases, J lost 1 base, and 3 bases stayed unmatched. This CDR3 spans 16 amino acids. In nucleotides, the CDR3 is TGCGCCAGCAGCCCTCGGACAGGGGGGAACACCGGGGAGCTGTTTTTT. Residues: CASSPRTGGNTGELFF.

V and J are TRBV6-1 and TRBJ2-3; 7 bases line up with TRBD1. The germline CDR1 and CDR2 sequences are MNHNS and SASEGT. With V trimmed by 7 bases and J by 2 bases, 6 bases remained unmatched. This CDR3 region has 14 residues. The CDR3 region is CASIVDRNTDTQYF. DNA of the CDR3: TGTGCCAGCATTGTGGACAGGAACACAGATACGCAGTATTTT.

V and J are TRBV11-2 and TRBJ2-3, with D maybe TRBD2 (6 bases). Germline V CDR1 and CDR2: SGHAT, FQNNGV. V lost 5 bases, J lost 0 bases, and 15 bases lay in between. This CDR3 has 16 residues. This CDR3 reads CASSPTGGISTDTQYF. CDR3 sequence (DNA): TGTGCCAGCAGCCCGACCGGCGGGATCAGCACAGATACGCAGTATTTT.

This clone was seen only a few times. This rearrangement joins TRBV28 to TRBJ1-2; no firm D call. This CDR3 spans 13 amino acids. Trimming pared 5 bases from V and 0 bases from J, leaving 7 bases between. CDR1 and CDR2 from the germline V gene are MDHEN and SYDVKM. The DNA for the CDR3 is TGTGCCAGCAGTCTCCTTTCTAACTATGGCTACACCTTC. Amino acid sequence: CASSLLSNYGYTF.

V gene TRBV9 combines with J gene TRBJ2-3; the match to TRBD2 covers 10 bases. This CDR3 region has 17 residues. J was trimmed by 0 bases and V by 4 bases; bases with no gene match: 8. Germline V gene data show CDR1 as SGDLS and CDR2 as YYNGEE. The CDR3 sequence: CASSPVLAGGSTDTQYF. CDR3 DNA sequence: TGTGCCAGCAGCCCCGTGTTAGCGGGAGGTAGCACAGATACGCAGTATTTT.

The chain has TRBV10-3 and TRBJ1-2; perhaps TRBD1 as D (6 bases). V dropped 3 bases and J dropped 6 bases, with 11 bases sitting between them. CDR1 ENHRY and CDR2 SYGVKD come from the germline V gene. The CDR3 totals 13 residues. This CDR3 reads CAISDRGENGYTF. CDR3 sequence (DNA): TGTGCCATCAGTGACAGGGGTGAAAATGGCTACACCTTC.

V gene TRBV9 combines with J gene TRBJ1-3; no clear D. Deletions cut 0 bases from V and 0 bases from J, with 10 bases between. Germline values: CDR1 SGDLS, CDR2 YYNGEE. The CDR3 contains 16 residues. The CDR3 DNA reads TGTGCCAGCAGCGTAGTACCGGGAGCCTCTGGAAACACCATATATTTT. Its translation is CASSVVPGASGNTIYF.

The gene calls are TRBV5-4 and TRBJ2-7, with 13 bases fitting TRBD2. With 3 bases clipped from V and 6 bases from J, the junction kept 3 bases outside the gene matches. The germline CDR1 and CDR2 sequences are SGHNT and YYREEE (reference sequence). CDR3 size: 14 residues. CDR3 region: CASSWWTSGSEQYV. In DNA form, the CDR3 reads TGTGCCAGCAGCTGGTGGACTAGCGGGAGCGAGCAGTACGTC.

This chain links TRBV11-3 with TRBJ2-2, with 10 bases lining up with TRBD1. The CDR3 covers 15 residues. V lost 6 bases and J lost 6; bases outside the gene matches: 7. CDR1 is SGHNT, CDR2 YENEEA, per germline. The chain's CDR3 is CASSLAGTGAGELFF. The CDR3 nucleotides are TGTGCCAGCAGTCTCGCCGGGACAGGGGCCGGGGAGCTGTTTTTT.

The rearrangement joins TRBV30 to TRBJ1-6; the D gene is possibly TRBD1 (5 bases). The CDR3 has 15 amino acids. V gave up 3 bases and J gave up 1 base, with 10 bases separating them. Germline loops: CDR1 GTSNPN, CDR2 SVGIG (reference sequence). CDR3 nucleotides: TGTGCCTGGAGGCCCAGGGTTTCCTATAATTCACCCCTCCACTTT. Protein sequence: CAWRPRVSYNSPLHF.

This chain links TRBV28 with TRBJ2-2; 8 bases align to TRBD1. The V and J ends lost 11 bases and 4 bases, in that order; junction bases with no gene match: 21. The CDR3 is 18 amino acids. Germline V lookup: CDR1 MDHEN, CDR2 SYDVKM. The CDR3 DNA follows: TGTGCCCCCAAGTGGGGGACAGGAGGTCCCCCGAGCACCGGGGAGCTGTTTTTT. This encodes CAPKWGTGGPPSTGELFF.

V and J are TRBV29-1 and TRBJ1-2; maybe TRBD1 (6 bases). Germline V CDR1 and CDR2: SQVTM, ANQGSEA. V shed 7 bases and J shed 4 bases, with 10 bases lying between them. This CDR3 has 11 amino acids. The CDR3 here is CSAGVGYGYTF. Here the CDR3 DNA reads TGCAGCGCAGGGGTCGGCTATGGCTACACCTTC. Based on the CDR3 plus reference TRBV29-1 and TRBJ1-2, the full variable domain is SAVISQKPSRDICQRGTSLTIQCQVDSQVTMMFWYRQQPGQSLTLIATANQGSEATYESGFVIDKFPISRPNLTFSTLTVSNMSPEDSSIYLCSAGVGYGYTFGSGTRLTVV.

This clone has only a few counts. The CDR3 spells CASSLFASGLTYEQYF. In DNA form, the CDR3 reads TGTGCCAGCAGCTTATTTGCTAGCGGGCTAACCTACGAGCAGTACTTC. The chain links TRBV7-8 to TRBJ2-5; 8 bases align to TRBD2. The DNA end lines up better with TRBJ2-7; the J call may be wrong. CDR1 is SGHVS and CDR2 is FQNEAQ in the germline V gene. CDR3 length: 16 amino acids.

This clone has a handful of counts. J is TRBJ2-3 and V is TRBV28, with TRBD2 matching 8 bases. The germline gives CDR1 MDHEN, CDR2 SYDVKM. CDR3 length: 17 amino acids. The J segment lost 1 base and the V segment lost 2 bases, leaving 8 bases of the junction unmatched. The CDR3 here is CASSLPIRRGGTDTQYF. The DNA of the CDR3 is TGTGCCAGCAGTTTACCGATTCGGCGGGGGGGCACAGATACGCAGTATTTT.

J is TRBJ1-6 and V is TRBV5-1, with D uncertain. CDR3 length: 15 residues. Trimming removed 0 bases at V and 0 bases at J, with 4 bases between. Germline V gene data show CDR1 as SGHRS and CDR2 as YFSETQ. The CDR3 spells CASSLESSYNSPLHF. CDR3 DNA: TGCGCCAGCAGCTTGGAGAGCTCCTATAATTCACCCCTCCACTTT.

In its sample, this clone was seen a few times. J is TRBJ2-2 and V is TRBV11-2, with 10 bases fitting TRBD2. V lost 0 bases to trimming and J lost 3 bases; unmatched junction nucleotides: 7. CDR3 length equals 18 residues. CDR1 and CDR2 (germline): SGHAT, FQNNGV. The CDR3, as DNA: TGTGCCAGCAGCTTAGATTTTGGACTAGCGGTGGACACCGGGGAGCTGTTTTTT. Translation: CASSLDFGLAVDTGELFF.

The rearrangement joins TRBV19 to TRBJ1-2, with 8 bases fitting TRBD1. Germline V lookup: CDR1 LNHDA, CDR2 SQIVND (reference sequence). The CDR3 loop spans 12 amino acids. V was pared by 8 bases and J by 8 bases, with 7 bases of the junction left unmatched. CDR3 DNA sequence: TGTGCCAGTCATCAGGGGGCGTTCGGCTACACCTTC. The encoded protein is CASHQGAFGYTF.